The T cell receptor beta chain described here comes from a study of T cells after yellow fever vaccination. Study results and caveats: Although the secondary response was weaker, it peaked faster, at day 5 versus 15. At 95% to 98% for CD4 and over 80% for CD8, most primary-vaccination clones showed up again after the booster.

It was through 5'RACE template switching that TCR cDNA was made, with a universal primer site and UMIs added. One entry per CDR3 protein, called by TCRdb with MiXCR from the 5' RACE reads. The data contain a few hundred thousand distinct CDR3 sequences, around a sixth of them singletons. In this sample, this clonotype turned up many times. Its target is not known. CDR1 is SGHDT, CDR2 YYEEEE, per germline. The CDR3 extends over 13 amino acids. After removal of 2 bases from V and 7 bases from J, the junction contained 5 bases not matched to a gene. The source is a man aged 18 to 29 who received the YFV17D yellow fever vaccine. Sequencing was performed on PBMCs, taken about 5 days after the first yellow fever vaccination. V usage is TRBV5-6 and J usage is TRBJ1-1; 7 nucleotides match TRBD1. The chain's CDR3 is CASSFKGALEAFF. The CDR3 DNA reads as TGTGCCAGCAGCTTTAAGGGGGCCCTTGAAGCTTTCTTT.